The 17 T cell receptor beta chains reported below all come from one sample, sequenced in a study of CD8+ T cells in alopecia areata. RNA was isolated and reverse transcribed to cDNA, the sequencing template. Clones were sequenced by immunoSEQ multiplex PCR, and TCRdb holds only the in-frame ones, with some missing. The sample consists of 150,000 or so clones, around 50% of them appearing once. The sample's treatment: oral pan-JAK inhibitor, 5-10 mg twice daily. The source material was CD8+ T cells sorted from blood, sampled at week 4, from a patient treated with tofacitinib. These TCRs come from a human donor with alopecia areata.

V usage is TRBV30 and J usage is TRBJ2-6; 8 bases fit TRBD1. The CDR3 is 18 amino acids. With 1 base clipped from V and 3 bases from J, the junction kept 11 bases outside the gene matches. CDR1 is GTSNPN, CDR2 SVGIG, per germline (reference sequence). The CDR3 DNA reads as TGTGCCTGGAGTGCTAGATTCCAGGGGGCGCTTGGGGCCAACGTCCTGACTTTC. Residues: CAWSARFQGALGANVLTF.

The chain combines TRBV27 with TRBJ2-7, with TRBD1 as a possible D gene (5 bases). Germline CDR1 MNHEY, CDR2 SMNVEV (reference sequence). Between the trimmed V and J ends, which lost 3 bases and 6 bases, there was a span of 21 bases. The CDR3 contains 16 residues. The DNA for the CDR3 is TGTGCCAGCAGTTTTGTCCCAGTCAGGGCAAAGGCCGAGCAGTACTTC. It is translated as CASSFVPVRAKAEQYF.

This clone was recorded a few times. The chain's CDR3 is CASSQTGTVDEQYF. CDR3 in DNA: TGTGCCAGCAGCCAGACCGGGACGGTCGACGAGCAGTACTTC. This chain links TRBV4-2 with TRBJ2-7, with D perhaps matching TRBD1 or TRBD2 (5 bases each). Germline V CDR1 and CDR2: LGHNA, YNFKEQ. V shed 3 bases and J shed 5 bases, with 14 bases lying between them. CDR3 length: 14 residues.

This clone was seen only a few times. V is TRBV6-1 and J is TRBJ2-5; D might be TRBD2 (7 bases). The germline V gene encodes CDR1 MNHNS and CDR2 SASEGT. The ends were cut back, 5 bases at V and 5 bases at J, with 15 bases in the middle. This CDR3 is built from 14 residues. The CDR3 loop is CASSIQGGYETQYF. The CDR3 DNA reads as TGTGCCAGCAGTATACAGGGAGGGTACGAGACCCAGTACTTC.

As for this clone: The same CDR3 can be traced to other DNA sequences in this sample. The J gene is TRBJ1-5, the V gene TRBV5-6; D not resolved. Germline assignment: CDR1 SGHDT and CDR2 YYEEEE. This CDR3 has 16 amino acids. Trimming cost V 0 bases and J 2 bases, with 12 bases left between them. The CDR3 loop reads CASSLGAGGGNQPQHF. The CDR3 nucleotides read TGTGCCAGCAGCTTGGGGGCAGGAGGAGGCAATCAGCCCCAGCATTTT.

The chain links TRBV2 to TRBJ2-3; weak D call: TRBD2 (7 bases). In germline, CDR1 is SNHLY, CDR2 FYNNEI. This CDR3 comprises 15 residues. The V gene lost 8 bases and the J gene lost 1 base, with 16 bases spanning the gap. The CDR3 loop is CASSQRGRGTDTQYF. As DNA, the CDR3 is TGTGCCAGCTCCCAAAGGGGGAGGGGCACAGATACGCAGTATTTT.

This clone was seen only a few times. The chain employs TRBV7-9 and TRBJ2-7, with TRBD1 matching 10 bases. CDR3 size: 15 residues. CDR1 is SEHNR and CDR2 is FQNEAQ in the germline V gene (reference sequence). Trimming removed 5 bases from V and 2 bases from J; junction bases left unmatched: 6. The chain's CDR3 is CASSDPGQGPYEQYF. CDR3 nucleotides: TGTGCCAGCAGCGACCCGGGACAGGGGCCCTACGAGCAGTACTTC.

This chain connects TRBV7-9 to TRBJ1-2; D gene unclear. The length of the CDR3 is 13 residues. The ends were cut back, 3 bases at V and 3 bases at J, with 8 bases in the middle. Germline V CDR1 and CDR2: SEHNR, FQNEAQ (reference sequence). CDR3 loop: CASSLEDDYGYTF. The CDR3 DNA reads TGTGCCAGCAGCTTGGAGGATGACTATGGCTACACCTTC.

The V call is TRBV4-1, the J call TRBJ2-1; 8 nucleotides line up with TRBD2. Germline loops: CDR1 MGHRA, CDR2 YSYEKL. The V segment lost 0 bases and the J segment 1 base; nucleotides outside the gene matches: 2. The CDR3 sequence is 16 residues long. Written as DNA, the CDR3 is TGCGCCAGCAGCCAAGAACGCGGGGGGTCCTACAATGAGCAGTTCTTC. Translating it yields CASSQERGGSYNEQFF.

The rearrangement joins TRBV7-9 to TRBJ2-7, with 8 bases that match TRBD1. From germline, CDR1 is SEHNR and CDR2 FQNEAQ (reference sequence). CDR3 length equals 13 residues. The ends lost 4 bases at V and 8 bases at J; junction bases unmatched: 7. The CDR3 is CASSSGQGVKQYF. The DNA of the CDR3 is TGTGCCAGCAGCTCAGGACAGGGAGTGAAGCAGTACTTC.

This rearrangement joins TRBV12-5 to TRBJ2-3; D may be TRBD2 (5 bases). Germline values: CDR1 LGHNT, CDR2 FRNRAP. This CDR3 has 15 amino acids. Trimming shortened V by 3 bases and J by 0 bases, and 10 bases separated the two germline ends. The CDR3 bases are TGTGCTAGTGGTTTATGGCGGGTTAGCACAGATACGCAGTATTTT. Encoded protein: CASGLWRVSTDTQYF.

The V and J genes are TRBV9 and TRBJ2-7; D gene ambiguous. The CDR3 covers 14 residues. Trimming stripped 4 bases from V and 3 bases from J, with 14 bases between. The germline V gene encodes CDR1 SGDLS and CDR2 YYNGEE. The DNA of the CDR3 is TGTGCCAGCAGCCCCGGGCAAGTCGGCTACGAGCAGTACTTC. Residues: CASSPGQVGYEQYF.

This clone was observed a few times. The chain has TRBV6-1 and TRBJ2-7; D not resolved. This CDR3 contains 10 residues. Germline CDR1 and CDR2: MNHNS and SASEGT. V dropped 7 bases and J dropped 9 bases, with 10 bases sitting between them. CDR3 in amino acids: CASTRYRQYF. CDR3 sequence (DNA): TGTGCCAGCACCCGATATCGGCAGTACTTC.

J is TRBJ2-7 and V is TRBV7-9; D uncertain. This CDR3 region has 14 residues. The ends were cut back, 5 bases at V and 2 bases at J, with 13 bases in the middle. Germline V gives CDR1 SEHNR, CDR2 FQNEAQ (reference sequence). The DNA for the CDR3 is TGTGCCAGCAGCACCGAAGTGCTTGCCTACGAGCAGTACTTC. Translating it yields CASSTEVLAYEQYF. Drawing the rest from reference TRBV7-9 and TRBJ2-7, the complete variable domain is DTGVSQNPRHKITKRGQNVTFRCDPISEHNRLYWYRQTLGQGPEFLTYFQNEAQLEKSRLLSDRFSAERPKGSFSTLEIQRTEQGDSAMYLCASSTEVLAYEQYFGPGTRLTVT.

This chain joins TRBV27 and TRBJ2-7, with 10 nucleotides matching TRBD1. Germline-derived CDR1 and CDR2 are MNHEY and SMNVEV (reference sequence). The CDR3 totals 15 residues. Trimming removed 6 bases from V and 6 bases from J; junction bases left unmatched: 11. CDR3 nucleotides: TGTGCCAGCAGCCAAACCGGGACAGGGGCGCCCGAGCAGTACTTC. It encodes CASSQTGTGAPEQYF.

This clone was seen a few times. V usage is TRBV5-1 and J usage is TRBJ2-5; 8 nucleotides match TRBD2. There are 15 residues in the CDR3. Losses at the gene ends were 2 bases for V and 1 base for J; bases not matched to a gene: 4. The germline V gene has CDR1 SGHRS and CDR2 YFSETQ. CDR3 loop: CASSFAGGGQETQYF. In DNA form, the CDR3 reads TGCGCCAGCAGCTTTGCGGGGGGAGGCCAAGAGACCCAGTACTTC.

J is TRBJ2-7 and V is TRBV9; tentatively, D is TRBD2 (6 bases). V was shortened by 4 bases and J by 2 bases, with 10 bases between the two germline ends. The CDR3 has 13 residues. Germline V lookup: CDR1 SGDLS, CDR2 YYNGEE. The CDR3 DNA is TGTGCCAGCAGCCCGGGAGTAACCTACGAGCAGTACTTC. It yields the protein CASSPGVTYEQYF.